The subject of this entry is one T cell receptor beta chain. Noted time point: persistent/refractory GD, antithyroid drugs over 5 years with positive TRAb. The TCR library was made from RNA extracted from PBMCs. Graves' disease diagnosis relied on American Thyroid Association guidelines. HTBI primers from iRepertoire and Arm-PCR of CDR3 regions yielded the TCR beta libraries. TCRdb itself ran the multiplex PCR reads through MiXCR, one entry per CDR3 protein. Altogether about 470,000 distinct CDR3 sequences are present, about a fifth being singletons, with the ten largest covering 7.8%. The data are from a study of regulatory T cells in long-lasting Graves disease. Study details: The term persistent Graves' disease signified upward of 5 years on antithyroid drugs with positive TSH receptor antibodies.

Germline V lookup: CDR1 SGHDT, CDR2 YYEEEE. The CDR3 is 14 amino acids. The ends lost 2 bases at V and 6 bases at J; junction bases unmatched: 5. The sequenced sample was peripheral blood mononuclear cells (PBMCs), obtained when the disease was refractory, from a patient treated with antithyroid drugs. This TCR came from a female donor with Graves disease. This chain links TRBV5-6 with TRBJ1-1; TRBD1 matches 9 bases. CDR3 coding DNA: TGTGCCAGCAGCTTCGGGACAGGGTATTCTGAAGCTTTCTTT. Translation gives CASSFGTGYSEAFF.